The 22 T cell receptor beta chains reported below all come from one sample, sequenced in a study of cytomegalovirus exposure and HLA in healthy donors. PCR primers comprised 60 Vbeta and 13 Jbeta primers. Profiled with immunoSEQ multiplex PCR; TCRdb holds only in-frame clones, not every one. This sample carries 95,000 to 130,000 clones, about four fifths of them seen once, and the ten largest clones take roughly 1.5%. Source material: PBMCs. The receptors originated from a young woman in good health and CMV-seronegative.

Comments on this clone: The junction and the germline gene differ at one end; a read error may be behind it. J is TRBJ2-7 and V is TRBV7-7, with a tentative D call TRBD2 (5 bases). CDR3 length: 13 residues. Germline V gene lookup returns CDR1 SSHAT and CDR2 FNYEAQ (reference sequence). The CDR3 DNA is TGTGCTAGCAGCAGCGGCGGTGGCAGCGAGCAGTACTTC. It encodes CASSSGGGSEQYF.

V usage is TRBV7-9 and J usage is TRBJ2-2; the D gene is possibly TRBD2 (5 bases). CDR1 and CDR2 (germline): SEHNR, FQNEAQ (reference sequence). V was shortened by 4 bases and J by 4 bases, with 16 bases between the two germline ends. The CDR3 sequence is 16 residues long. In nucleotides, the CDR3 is TGTGCCAGCAGCTCCAACCGCGAGGGTCCCACCGGGGAGCTGTTTTTT. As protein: CASSSNREGPTGELFF.

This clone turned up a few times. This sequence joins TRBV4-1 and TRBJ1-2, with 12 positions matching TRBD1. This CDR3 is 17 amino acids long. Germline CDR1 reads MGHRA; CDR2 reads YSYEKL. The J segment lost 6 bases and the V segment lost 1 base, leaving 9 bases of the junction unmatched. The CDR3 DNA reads TGCGCCAGCAGCCAAGGGGCCTCGGGACAGGGGGCTAATGGCTACACCTTC. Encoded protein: CASSQGASGQGANGYTF.

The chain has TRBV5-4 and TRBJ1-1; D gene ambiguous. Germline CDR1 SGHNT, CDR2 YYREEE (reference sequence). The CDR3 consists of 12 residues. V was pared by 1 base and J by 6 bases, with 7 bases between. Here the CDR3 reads CASSLSSAEAFF. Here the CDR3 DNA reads TGTGCCAGCAGCTTGTCAAGCGCTGAAGCTTTCTTT. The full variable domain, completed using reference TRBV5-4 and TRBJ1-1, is ETGVTQSPTHLIKTRGQQVTLRCSSQSGHNTVSWYQQALGQGPQFIFQYYREEENGRGNFPPRFSGLQFPNYSSELNVNALELDDSALYLCASSLSSAEAFFGQGTRLTVV.

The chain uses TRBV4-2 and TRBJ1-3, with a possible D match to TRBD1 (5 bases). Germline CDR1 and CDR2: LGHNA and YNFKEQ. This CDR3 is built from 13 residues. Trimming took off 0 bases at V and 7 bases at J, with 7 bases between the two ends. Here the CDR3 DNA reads TGTGCCAGCAGCCAAGATAAGGGGAACACCATATATTTT. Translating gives CASSQDKGNTIYF.

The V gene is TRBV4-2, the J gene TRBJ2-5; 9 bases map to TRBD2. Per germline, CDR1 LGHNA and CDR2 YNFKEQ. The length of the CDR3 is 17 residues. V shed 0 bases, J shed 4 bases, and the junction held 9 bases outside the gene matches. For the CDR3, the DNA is TGTGCCAGCAGCCAAGATGACGGGCTAGCGGGAAGAGAGACCCAGTACTTC. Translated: CASSQDDGLAGRETQYF.

In DNA, the CDR3 is TGTGCCACCAGCCCCCAGGGAAATCAGCCCCAGCATTTT. It encodes CATSPQGNQPQHF. The chain recombines TRBV15 with TRBJ1-5, with a tentative D call TRBD1 (5 bases). The CDR3 runs 13 residues. The V and J ends lost 5 bases and 4 bases respectively, with 9 bases between them. Germline V gives CDR1 LNHNV, CDR2 YYDKDF (reference sequence).

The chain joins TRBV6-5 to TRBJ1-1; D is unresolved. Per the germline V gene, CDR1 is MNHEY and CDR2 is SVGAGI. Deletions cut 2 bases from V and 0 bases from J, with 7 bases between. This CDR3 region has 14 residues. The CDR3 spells CASSYVAMNTEAFF. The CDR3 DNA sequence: TGTGCCAGCAGTTACGTAGCGATGAACACTGAAGCTTTCTTT.

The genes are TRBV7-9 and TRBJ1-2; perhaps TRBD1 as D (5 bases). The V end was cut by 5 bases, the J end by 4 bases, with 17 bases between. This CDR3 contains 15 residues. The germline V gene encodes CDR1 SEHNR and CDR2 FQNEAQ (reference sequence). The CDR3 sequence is CASSLGQYGPYGYTF. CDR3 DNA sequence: TGTGCCAGCAGCCTTGGACAATATGGACCCTATGGCTACACCTTC.

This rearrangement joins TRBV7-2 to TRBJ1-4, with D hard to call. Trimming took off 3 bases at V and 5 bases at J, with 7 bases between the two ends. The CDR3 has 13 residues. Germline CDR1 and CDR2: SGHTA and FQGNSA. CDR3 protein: CASSFIQNEKLFF. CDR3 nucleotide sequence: TGTGCCAGCAGCTTTATACAGAATGAAAAACTGTTTTTT.

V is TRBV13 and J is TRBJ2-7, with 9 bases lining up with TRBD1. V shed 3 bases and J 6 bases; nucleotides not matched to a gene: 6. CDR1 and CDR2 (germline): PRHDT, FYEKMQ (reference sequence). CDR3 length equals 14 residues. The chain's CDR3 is CASSFPRQGGEQYF. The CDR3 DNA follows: TGTGCCAGCAGCTTCCCGAGACAGGGGGGCGAGCAGTACTTC.

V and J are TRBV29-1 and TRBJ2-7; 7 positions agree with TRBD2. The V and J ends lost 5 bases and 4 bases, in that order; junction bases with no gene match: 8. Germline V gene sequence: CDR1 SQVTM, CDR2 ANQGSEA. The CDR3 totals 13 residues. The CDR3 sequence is CSVLSGERYEQYF. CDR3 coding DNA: TGCAGCGTTCTGAGCGGGGAGCGATACGAGCAGTACTTC.

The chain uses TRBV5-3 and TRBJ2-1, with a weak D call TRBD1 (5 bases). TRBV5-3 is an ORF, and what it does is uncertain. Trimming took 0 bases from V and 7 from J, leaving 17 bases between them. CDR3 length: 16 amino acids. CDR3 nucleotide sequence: TGTGCCAGAAGCTTGGTACCCACAGGTCGCTTGAATGAGCAGTTCTTC. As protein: CARSLVPTGRLNEQFF.

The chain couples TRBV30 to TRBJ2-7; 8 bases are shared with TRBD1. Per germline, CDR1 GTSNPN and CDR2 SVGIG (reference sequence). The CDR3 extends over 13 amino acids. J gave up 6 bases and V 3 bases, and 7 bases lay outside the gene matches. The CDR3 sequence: CAWSSGTGIEQYF. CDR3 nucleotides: TGTGCCTGGAGCTCCGGGACAGGCATCGAGCAGTACTTC.

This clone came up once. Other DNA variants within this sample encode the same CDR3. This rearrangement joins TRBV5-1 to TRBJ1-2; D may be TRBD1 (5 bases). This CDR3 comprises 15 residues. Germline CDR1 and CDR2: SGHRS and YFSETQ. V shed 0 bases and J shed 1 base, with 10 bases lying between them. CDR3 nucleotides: TGCGCCAGCAGCTTGGTGACCGGGGGTAACTATGGCTACACCTTC. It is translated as CASSLVTGGNYGYTF.

CDR3 loop: CASSEPRTSGGPTDTQYF. The CDR3 region has the DNA TGTGCCAGCAGTGAACCCCGGACTAGCGGGGGCCCGACAGATACGCAGTATTTT. The genes are TRBV2 and TRBJ2-3, with 13 bases fitting TRBD2. This CDR3 region has 18 residues. Germline CDR1 reads SNHLY; CDR2 reads FYNNEI. V shed 2 bases, J shed 3 bases, and the junction held 8 bases outside the gene matches.

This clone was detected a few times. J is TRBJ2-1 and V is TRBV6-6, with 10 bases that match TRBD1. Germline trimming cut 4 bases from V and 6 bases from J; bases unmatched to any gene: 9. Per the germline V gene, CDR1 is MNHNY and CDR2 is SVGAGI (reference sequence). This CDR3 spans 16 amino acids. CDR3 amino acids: CASSLGGDRGFNEQFF. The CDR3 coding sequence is TGTGCCAGCAGTTTAGGAGGGGACAGGGGTTTCAATGAGCAGTTCTTC.

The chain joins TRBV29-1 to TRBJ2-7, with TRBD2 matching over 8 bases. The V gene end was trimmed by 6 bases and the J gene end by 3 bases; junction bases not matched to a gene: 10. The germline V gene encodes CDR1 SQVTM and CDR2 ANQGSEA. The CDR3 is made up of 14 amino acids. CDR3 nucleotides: TGCAGCGTCGGGAGGGGGGGACTCAACTACGAGCAGTACTTC. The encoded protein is CSVGRGGLNYEQYF.

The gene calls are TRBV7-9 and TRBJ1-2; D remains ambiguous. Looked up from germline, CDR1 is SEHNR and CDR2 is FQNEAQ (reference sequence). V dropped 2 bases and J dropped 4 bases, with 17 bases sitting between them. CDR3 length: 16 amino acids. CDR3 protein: CASSLKVLGDPYGYTF. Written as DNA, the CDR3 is TGTGCCAGCAGCTTAAAGGTTTTGGGAGACCCCTATGGCTACACCTTC.

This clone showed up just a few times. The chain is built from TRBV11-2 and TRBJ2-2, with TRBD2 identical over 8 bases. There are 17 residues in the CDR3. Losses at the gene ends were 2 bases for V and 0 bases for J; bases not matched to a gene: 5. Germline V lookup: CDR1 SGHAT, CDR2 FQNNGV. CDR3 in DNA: TGTGCCAGCAGCTTACGGGGGGGGGTTTCGAACACCGGGGAGCTGTTTTTT. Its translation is CASSLRGGVSNTGELFF.

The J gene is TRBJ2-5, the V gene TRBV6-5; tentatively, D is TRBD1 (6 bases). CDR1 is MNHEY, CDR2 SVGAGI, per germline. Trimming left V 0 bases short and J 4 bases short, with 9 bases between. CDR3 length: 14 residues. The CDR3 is CASSYSGRGETQYF. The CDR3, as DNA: TGTGCCAGCAGTTACTCGGGCAGGGGAGAGACCCAGTACTTC.

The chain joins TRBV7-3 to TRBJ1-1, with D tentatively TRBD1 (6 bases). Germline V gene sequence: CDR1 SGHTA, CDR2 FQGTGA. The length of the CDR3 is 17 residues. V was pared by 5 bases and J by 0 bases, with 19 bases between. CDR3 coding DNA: TGTGCCAGCAGCACGATGCATGGACAGAGCATGAACACTGAAGCTTTCTTT. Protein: CASSTMHGQSMNTEAFF.